Shown below are 29 T cell receptor beta chains from a single sample sequenced in a study of molecular identifiers for immune sequencing clone quantification. TCRdb recomputed calls from the PCR reads with MiXCR, one row per CDR3 protein. The table lists about 640,000 distinct CDR3 sequences, 20% of them singletons, with under 0.95% in the top ten. The sequencing sample was made of naive CD8+ T cells from blood, with Jurkat cell RNA spiked in. Subset here: FACS-sorted CD8+CD4-CCR7+CD45RA+ naive T cells. These receptors were taken from a human donor in good health. Some libraries in this study had Jurkat cell RNA spiked in.

The table lists this clonotype with many counts. The V call is TRBV29-1, the J call TRBJ1-1, with a weak D call TRBD1 (5 bases). The germline V gene has CDR1 SQVTM and CDR2 ANQGSEA. V lost 6 bases, J lost 6 bases, and 8 bases lay in between. The CDR3 is made up of 10 amino acids. The CDR3 sequence: CSVQEAEAFF. Written as DNA, the CDR3 is TGCAGCGTACAGGAGGCTGAAGCTTTCTTT.

Details on this clonotype: A much larger clonotype is one base distant, so this may be a read error. The V and J genes are TRBV5-1 and TRBJ1-1, with D unclear. Germline V gene lookup returns CDR1 SGHRS and CDR2 YFSETQ. CDR3 length: 13 residues. V was cut by 5 bases and J by 1 base, with 9 bases left in between. CDR3 sequence: CASSTPPNTEAFF. Here the CDR3 DNA reads TGCGCCAGCAGTACCCCCCCGAACACTGAAGCTTTCTTT. Using reference TRBV5-1 and TRBJ1-1 for the parts outside the CDR3, the full variable domain is KAGVTQTPRYLIKTRGQQVTLSCSPISGHRSVSWYQQTPGQGLQFLFEYFSETQRNKGNFPGRFSGRQFSNSRSEMNVSTLELGDSALYLCASSTPPNTEAFFGQGTRLTVV.

This clonotype was seen many times. This chain uses TRBV5-1 with TRBJ2-1; 8 nucleotides line up with TRBD1. Germline CDR1 is SGHRS and CDR2 is YFSETQ. The junction had 6 bases not matched to a gene; V was cut back by 3 bases and J by 10 bases. The CDR3 extends over 13 amino acids. The CDR3 loop is CASSWTGPEEQFF. CDR3 sequence (DNA): TGCGCCAGCAGCTGGACAGGGCCGGAGGAGCAGTTCTTC.

In regard to this clonotype: A much larger clone is a single base away; this may be a read error. This chain uses TRBV6-2 or TRBV6-3 with TRBJ1-5; D is possibly TRBD1 (6 bases). Looked up from germline, CDR1 is MNHEY and CDR2 is SVGEGT. There are 13 residues in the CDR3. CDR3 protein: CASSWGFGQPPHF. The CDR3 nucleotides read TGTGCCAGCAGTTGGGGGTTCGGACAGCCCCCGCATTTT.

This clonotype has a handful of counts. The genes are TRBV27 and TRBJ2-7; 10 nucleotides line up with TRBD2. The CDR3 spans 16 residues. V trimming: 5 bases; J trimming: 0 bases; junction bases outside the gene matches: 7. Germline CDR1 reads MNHEY; CDR2 reads SMNVEV (reference sequence). The CDR3 bases are TGTGCCAGCAGTATACAATCTAGCGGGAGCTCCTACGAGCAGTACTTC. Protein product: CASSIQSSGSSYEQYF.

In its sample, this clonotype was seen many times. The chain carries TRBV19 and TRBJ1-1; possible D gene TRBD1, 5 bases. This CDR3 has 14 amino acids. The V and J ends lost 5 bases and 5 bases respectively, with 15 bases between them. Germline V gene sequence: CDR1 LNHDA, CDR2 SQIVND (reference sequence). The CDR3 DNA is TGTGCCAGTAGTCCCGGGACGTTTTTGACTGAAGCTTTCTTT. It specifies CASSPGTFLTEAFF.

This clonotype was seen more than once but under ten times. A much bigger clone sits one base away, suggesting this may be a read error. The CDR3 end shows no conserved phenylalanine or tryptophan, and so a read error is likely. V and J are TRBV4-1 and TRBJ2-1; 7 nucleotides line up with TRBD1. The V gene's germline CDR1 is MGHRA and CDR2 YSYEKL. The CDR3 has 12 residues. V trimming: 4 bases; J trimming: 12 bases; junction bases outside the gene matches: 6. For the CDR3, the DNA is TGCGCCAGCAGCCCGGACAGGATCTCGCAGTTCTCC. Residues: CASSPDRISQFS.

This clonotype turned up a few times. The genes are TRBV4-3 and TRBJ2-5, with TRBD2 matching 14 bases. Trimming cost V 3 bases and J 7 bases; bases outside gene matches: 10. Per germline, CDR1 LGHNA and CDR2 YSLEER. The length of the CDR3 is 17 residues. The CDR3 bases are TGCGCCAGCAGCCAGGGGACTAGCGGGGGTCTCCTCGGGACCCAGTACTTC. As protein: CASSQGTSGGLLGTQYF.

Ten or more counts support this clonotype. The chain employs TRBV7-9 and TRBJ2-7; 9 positions match TRBD2. Germline V gene sequence: CDR1 SEHNR, CDR2 FQNEAQ (reference sequence). V was clipped by 1 base and J by 0 bases; unmatched bases: 4. This CDR3 is 16 amino acids long. CDR3 residues: CASSLVASGASYEQYF. In nucleotides, the CDR3 is TGTGCCAGCAGCTTAGTTGCTAGCGGGGCCTCCTACGAGCAGTACTTC. Variable domain in full (rest from reference TRBV7-9 and TRBJ2-7): DTGVSQNPRHKITKRGQNVTFRCDPISEHNRLYWYRQTLGQGPEFLTYFQNEAQLEKSRLLSDRFSAERPKGSFSTLEIQRTEQGDSAMYLCASSLVASGASYEQYFGPGTRLTVT.

This clonotype was observed a handful of times. The gene calls are TRBV7-9 and TRBJ2-1; a weak D match, TRBD1 (6 bases). V lost 3 bases to trimming and J lost 7 bases, with 16 bases between them. This CDR3 region has 15 residues. The germline V gene has CDR1 SEHNR and CDR2 FQNEAQ (reference sequence). DNA for the CDR3: TGTGCCAGCAGCTTCCCTTCGCCAGGGGAAAATGAGCAGTTCTTC. Translated: CASSFPSPGENEQFF.

About this clonotype: With a much larger clone just one base away, this may be a read error. V and J are TRBV5-1 and TRBJ1-5; tentative D call: TRBD1 (6 bases). Germline V lookup: CDR1 SGHRS, CDR2 YFSETQ. CDR3 size: 15 residues. This CDR3 is CAGSVSGVINQPQHF. CDR3 DNA sequence: TGCGCCGGCAGCGTCTCAGGGGTTATAAACCAGCCCCAGCATTTT.

This clonotype was seen more than once but under ten times. This chain joins TRBV5-6 and TRBJ1-2, with a possible D match to TRBD1 (6 bases). The CDR3 extends over 16 amino acids. Germline values: CDR1 SGHDT, CDR2 YYEEEE. V lost 3 bases and J lost 1, with 16 bases in between. For the CDR3, the DNA is TGTGCCAGCAGCTCCCAGACAGGACCTTATAACTATGGCTACACCTTC. This sequence encodes CASSSQTGPYNYGYTF.

Comment on this clonotype: A much bigger clone sits one base away, suggesting this may be a read error. DNA of the CDR3: TGTGCCAGCGGTTTTGAGGCAGGGGGCAATGAGCAGTTCTTC. Amino acid sequence: CASGFEAGGNEQFF. The gene calls are TRBV27 and TRBJ2-1; 7 nucleotides agree with TRBD1. Germline loops: CDR1 MNHEY, CDR2 SMNVEV (reference sequence). The CDR3 is 14 residues long.

The chain recombines TRBV12-3 or TRBV12-4 with TRBJ2-5; either TRBD1 or TRBD2 may supply D (5 bases each). V shed 6 bases and J shed 0 bases, with 11 bases lying between them. This CDR3 comprises 14 residues. As DNA, the CDR3 is TGTGCCAGCAGATCGGGACGGCACCAAGAGACCCAGTACTTC. It encodes CASRSGRHQETQYF.

In its sample, this clonotype was seen a few times. The CDR3 here is CASRRGPEQFF. The CDR3 DNA reads TGCGCCAGTCGGCGGGGGCCTGAGCAGTTCTTC. The chain joins TRBV4-1 to TRBJ2-1; tentative D call: TRBD2 (7 bases). CDR1 is MGHRA, CDR2 YSYEKL, per germline. V lost 9 bases and J 9 bases, leaving 12 bases between the germline ends. The CDR3 loop spans 11 amino acids.

On this clonotype itself: A much larger clone lies one base from this, so it may be a read error. The chain links TRBV2 to TRBJ2-2; no clear D. The V and J ends lost 11 bases and 3 bases respectively, with 19 bases between them. The CDR3 consists of 15 residues. The germline gives CDR1 SNHLY, CDR2 FYNNEI. The CDR3 DNA reads as TGTGCCGGCACCCCCCGCCTTGCGGACACCGGGGAGCTGTTTTTT. Its translation: CAGTPRLADTGELFF.

The sample holds many counts of this clonotype. The V call is TRBV19, the J call TRBJ2-3, with D perhaps TRBD2 (6 bases). The germline CDR1 and CDR2 sequences are LNHDA and SQIVND (reference sequence). V was shortened by 10 bases and J by 6 bases, with 11 bases between the two germline ends. CDR3 size: 11 residues. The CDR3 loop reads CAITEGDTQYF. CDR3 DNA sequence: TGTGCCATTACGGAGGGTGATACGCAGTATTTT.

This clonotype was recorded at least ten times. V usage is TRBV7-9 and J usage is TRBJ2-4; tentatively, D is TRBD1 (5 bases). Between the trimmed V and J ends, which lost 5 bases and 2 bases, there was a span of 16 bases. CDR3 length: 16 amino acids. CDR1 is SEHNR, CDR2 FQNEAQ, per germline (reference sequence). This CDR3 is CASSPTSGSTKNIQYF. CDR3 nucleotides: TGTGCCAGCAGCCCTACATCAGGGTCCACCAAAAACATTCAGTACTTC. Based on the CDR3 plus reference TRBV7-9 and TRBJ2-4, the full variable domain is DTGVSQNPRHKITKRGQNVTFRCDPISEHNRLYWYRQTLGQGPEFLTYFQNEAQLEKSRLLSDRFSAERPKGSFSTLEIQRTEQGDSAMYLCASSPTSGSTKNIQYFGAGTRLSVL.

This clonotype was observed a single time. The chain employs TRBV27 and TRBJ2-2; D call uncertain. The CDR3 is 12 residues long. V lost 6 bases and J 6 bases, leaving 8 bases between the germline ends. CDR1 is MNHEY and CDR2 is SMNVEV in the germline V gene (reference sequence). CDR3 DNA: TGTGCCAGCAGGCTTATAGCCGGGGAGCTGTTTTTT. This gives the protein CASRLIAGELFF.

This clonotype was recorded at least ten times. The V call is TRBV29-1, the J call TRBJ2-2; 9 bases align to TRBD1. The V gene end was trimmed by 3 bases and the J gene end by 7 bases; junction bases not matched to a gene: 3. The CDR3 covers 13 residues. Germline V CDR1 and CDR2: SQVTM, ANQGSEA. CDR3 sequence: CSVEDRGNGELFF. The DNA of the CDR3 is TGCAGCGTTGAGGACAGGGGCAACGGGGAGCTGTTTTTT.

As concerns this clonotype: Since no conserved phenylalanine or tryptophan closes the CDR3, a read error is the likely cause. The chain joins TRBV4-3 to TRBJ1-1, with D tentatively TRBD1 (5 bases). The CDR3 is made up of 15 amino acids. V lost 2 bases and J 0 bases, leaving 10 bases between the germline ends. Germline loops: CDR1 LGHNA, CDR2 YSLEER. This CDR3 reads CASSQSDSMNTEAFC. CDR3 sequence (DNA): TGCGCCAGCAGCCAATCTGACAGTATGAACACTGAAGCTTTCTGT.

This clonotype was picked up many times. V is TRBV9 and J is TRBJ2-7; the match to TRBD1 covers 9 bases. The CDR3 extends over 13 amino acids. V dropped 4 bases and J dropped 5; count of bases not matched to a gene: 4. The germline gives CDR1 SGDLS, CDR2 YYNGEE. CDR3: CASSNRGPHEQYF. In DNA, the CDR3 is TGTGCCAGCAGCAACAGGGGGCCCCACGAGCAGTACTTC.

Details on this clonotype: A much more abundant neighbour one base away suggests this may be a read error. The CDR3 sequence: CSASCRTRYEQFF. CDR3 nucleotide sequence: TGCAGTGCTAGCTGTCGGACTAGATATGAGCAGTTCTTC. The chain employs TRBV20-1 and TRBJ2-1; TRBD2 matches 7 bases. The CDR3 covers 13 residues. Germline CDR1 and CDR2: DFQATT and SNEGSKA (reference sequence). The trim removed 3 bases at V and 8 bases at J, leaving 7 bases unmatched.

In its sample, this clonotype was seen a few times. A read error is possible here, since a much larger clone lies one base away. V and J are TRBV4-1 and TRBJ1-1; D uncertain. The germline V and J ends were trimmed by 4 bases and 4 bases, with 22 bases remaining between them. CDR1 MGHRA and CDR2 YSYEKL come from the germline V gene. This CDR3 spans 17 amino acids. Here the CDR3 reads CASSLSDLRSSCTEAFF. The DNA for the CDR3 is TGCGCCAGCAGCCTTTCGGACTTGAGGTCCTCGTGCACTGAAGCTTTCTTT.

This clonotype was recorded at least ten times. The chain employs TRBV11-2 and TRBJ2-7; the D is unclear. Looked up from germline, CDR1 is SGHAT and CDR2 is FQNNGV. The V end lost 5 bases, the J end lost 4 bases, and 18 bases lay between the germline ends. The CDR3 is 15 amino acids. This chain's CDR3 is CASSHPVELGYEQYF. The CDR3 region has the DNA TGTGCCAGCAGCCACCCGGTGGAACTGGGGTACGAGCAGTACTTC.

J is TRBJ2-7 and V is TRBV13, with 9 bases matching TRBD1. J lost 3 bases, V lost 5 bases, and 8 bases had no gene match. This CDR3 has 15 residues. Germline V gene data show CDR1 as PRHDT and CDR2 as FYEKMQ (reference sequence). CDR3 sequence reads: CASSTAGTGIYEQYF. CDR3 DNA sequence: TGTGCCAGCAGCACAGCCGGGACAGGGATCTACGAGCAGTACTTC.

This clonotype was picked up many times. The CDR3: CASSIGQGNSYEQYF. The DNA for the CDR3 is TGTGCCAGCAGTATCGGACAGGGAAATTCCTACGAGCAGTACTTC. V gene TRBV7-7 combines with J gene TRBJ2-7; TRBD1 aligns across 8 bases. CDR3 length: 15 residues. Trimming at V came to 6 bases and at J to 1 base, leaving 8 bases not matched to a gene. Germline V lookup: CDR1 SSHAT, CDR2 FNYEAQ (reference sequence). Complete variable domain (other parts from reference TRBV7-7 and TRBJ2-7): GAGVSQSPRYKVTKRGQDVTLRCDPISSHATLYWYQQALGQGPEFLTYFNYEAQPDKSGLPSDRFSAERPEGSISTLTIQRTEQRDSAMYRCASSIGQGNSYEQYFGPGTRLTVT.

This clonotype was picked up a small number of times. The chain has TRBV15 and TRBJ1-2; 7 nucleotides agree with TRBD1. Germline CDR1 LNHNV, CDR2 YYDKDF (reference sequence). This CDR3 has 16 residues. Trimming at V came to 1 base and at J to 3 bases, leaving 8 bases not matched to a gene. CDR3 region: CATSRADGTAYYGYTF. CDR3 coding DNA: TGTGCCACCAGCAGAGCGGACGGGACAGCCTACTATGGCTACACCTTC.

This clonotype came up many times. V and J are TRBV5-1 and TRBJ2-3; TRBD2 aligns across 8 bases. This CDR3 contains 18 residues. Germline loops: CDR1 SGHRS, CDR2 YFSETQ. V dropped 0 bases and J dropped 3; count of bases not matched to a gene: 12. Here the CDR3 reads CASSLAGTGLAPTDTQYF. CDR3 in DNA: TGCGCCAGCAGCTTGGCCGGCACCGGACTAGCACCGACAGATACGCAGTATTTT.